Sequencing of this T cell receptor beta chain was carried out in a study of graft-versus-host responses after intestinal transplantation. Study overall: Transplants were multivisceral, liver-intestinal, or isolated intestinal. Each recipient received anti-thymocyte globulin induction, then tacrolimus and steroids for around 3 years.

Sequenced by immunoSEQ multiplex PCR; TCRdb stores in-frame clones only, minus some. The profile shows 100,000 to 120,000 clones, 93% of them singletons. Overall study findings and caveats: The presence of high graft-versus-host to host-versus-graft clonal ratios in allografts characterized patients with graft-donor T cell macrochimerism. Early post-transplant HvG declines were associated with peak circulating GvH clone levels.

As concerns this clone: Its antigen is unknown.

The CDR3 consists of 12 residues. V lost 1 base and J 5 bases, leaving 6 bases between the germline ends. From germline, CDR1 is LNHDA and CDR2 SQIVND (reference sequence). The chain combines TRBV19 with TRBJ2-7; D is perhaps TRBD2 (5 bases). The sample in question was unstimulated CD8+ T cells sorted from spleen or lymph node cells, obtained before intestinal transplant. This sequence originates from a human donor who received an intestinal transplant. The DNA for the CDR3 is TGTGCCAGTAGTATAGCCGGGAACGAGCAGTACTTC. This gives the protein CASSIAGNEQYF.